The 25 T cell receptor beta chains in this list originate from one sample, sequenced in a study of CD8+ T cells in alopecia areata. After isolation, RNA underwent reverse transcription to generate cDNA as the sequencing template. Here immunoSEQ multiplex PCR was the method, and the copy in TCRdb shows in-frame clones only, minus some. The sample comprises 85,000 to 110,000 clones, roughly half of which are singletons, and about 8.8% rests with the top ten. The material sequenced was CD4+ T cells sorted from blood. The receptor set was obtained from a human donor in good health.

This clone turned up a few times. J is TRBJ2-1 and V is TRBV29-1; D unclear. Germline loops: CDR1 SQVTM, CDR2 ANQGSEA. The CDR3 is 14 residues long. Trimming removed 4 bases at V and 0 bases at J, with 10 bases between. CDR3 amino acids: CSVGFRLSYNEQFF. The CDR3 DNA sequence: TGCAGCGTTGGGTTCCGTCTCTCCTACAATGAGCAGTTCTTC.

This clone was found a few times. The V and J genes are TRBV28 and TRBJ2-1, with D perhaps matching TRBD2 (6 bases). The V gene's germline CDR1 is MDHEN and CDR2 SYDVKM. Trimming removed 6 bases at V and 0 bases at J, with 12 bases between. CDR3 size: 15 residues. In DNA, the CDR3 is TGTGCCAGCAGACCCTATAGCGGCTCCTACAATGAGCAGTTCTTC. Translated, it gives CASRPYSGSYNEQFF.

A few counts support this clone. This chain connects TRBV29-1 to TRBJ2-7; 7 positions match TRBD1. V was clipped by 7 bases and J by 4 bases; unmatched bases: 19. The CDR3 has 16 residues. Per the germline V gene, CDR1 is SQVTM and CDR2 is ANQGSEA. DNA of the CDR3: TGCAGCGCAATCGGGGCCGAGACAGGGAACCCTTACGAGCAGTACTTC. The encoded protein is CSAIGAETGNPYEQYF.

This chain links TRBV29-1 with TRBJ1-5; D perhaps matches TRBD1 (5 bases). V lost 4 bases to trimming and J lost 6 bases, with 13 bases between them. Germline V gives CDR1 SQVTM, CDR2 ANQGSEA. CDR3 length equals 13 residues. The CDR3 DNA follows: TGCAGCGTTGCCCCACAGGTTGGTCAGCCCCAGCATTTT. It translates to CSVAPQVGQPQHF. The complete variable domain, with remaining parts taken from reference TRBV29-1 and TRBJ1-5, reads SAVISQKPSRDICQRGTSLTIQCQVDSQVTMMFWYRQQPGQSLTLIATANQGSEATYESGFVIDKFPISRPNLTFSTLTVSNMSPEDSSIYLCSVAPQVGQPQHFGDGTRLSIL.

The chain recombines TRBV4-1 with TRBJ1-2; D call uncertain. The CDR3 runs 12 residues. V gave up 3 bases and J gave up 8 bases, with 10 bases separating them. CDR1 and CDR2 from the germline V gene are MGHRA and YSYEKL. Written as DNA, the CDR3 is TGCGCCAGCAGCCAGGACCTAGAAGGCTACACCTTC. Protein: CASSQDLEGYTF.

The chain combines TRBV21-1 with TRBJ1-5. TRBV21-1 is a documented pseudogene. CDR3 length: 11 residues. Here the CDR3 DNA reads TGTGCCAGCAGCAGAGAGCAGCCCCAGCATTTT. Translation: CASSREQPQHF.

This chain joins TRBV19 and TRBJ1-5; 7 nucleotides align to TRBD1. Germline V CDR1 and CDR2: LNHDA, SQIVND (reference sequence). The CDR3 sequence is 15 residues long. Trimming at V came to 6 bases and at J to 2 bases, leaving 7 bases not matched to a gene. In DNA, the CDR3 is TGTGCCAGTAGCTGGACAGGAATCGGCAATCAGCCCCAGCATTTT. This translates into CASSWTGIGNQPQHF.

This chain connects TRBV5-6 to TRBJ1-1; unclear D gene. Germline V gives CDR1 SGHDT, CDR2 YYEEEE. The V end was cut by 0 bases, the J end by 5 bases, with 23 bases between. This CDR3 has 18 amino acids. As DNA, the CDR3 is TGTGCCAGCAGCTTGGACGTTTATAGGACCGCGAGCTGGACTGAAGCTTTCTTT. Its protein product is CASSLDVYRTASWTEAFF.

A few counts support this clone. This chain connects TRBV5-6 to TRBJ1-2; D might be TRBD1 (6 bases). The CDR3 has 15 residues. Trimming pared 3 bases from V and 7 bases from J, leaving 19 bases between. Germline CDR1 reads SGHDT; CDR2 reads YYEEEE. The CDR3 spells CASSYADRPRGGYTF. The CDR3 nucleotides read TGTGCCAGCAGCTACGCGGACAGACCGCGCGGTGGCTACACCTTC.

The rearrangement uses TRBV7-6 and TRBJ2-3; no clear D gene. Trimming stripped 5 bases from V and 3 bases from J, with 6 bases between. The CDR3 is made up of 12 amino acids. Germline assignment: CDR1 SGHVS and CDR2 FNYEAQ. In DNA form, the CDR3 reads TGTGCCAGCAGCCCGTTTACAGATACGCAGTATTTT. Translating gives CASSPFTDTQYF.

In its sample, this clone was seen a few times. This sequence joins TRBV2 and TRBJ1-5; unclear D gene. Per germline, CDR1 SNHLY and CDR2 FYNNEI. The CDR3 totals 13 residues. Trimming shortened V by 4 bases and J by 4 bases, and 8 bases separated the two germline ends. For the CDR3, the DNA is TGTGCCAGCAGTGGAATGGAGAATCAGCCCCAGCATTTT. Translation gives CASSGMENQPQHF.

A few counts support this clone. V usage is TRBV6-4 and J usage is TRBJ2-1; D not certain. CDR3 length equals 15 residues. Trimming cost V 2 bases and J 0 bases, with 8 bases left between them. CDR1 is MRHNA and CDR2 is SNTAGT in the germline V gene. The CDR3 DNA reads as TGTGCCAGCAGTGACAGGTTCGGCTCCTACAATGAGCAGTTCTTC. Its protein is CASSDRFGSYNEQFF.

This clone turned up a few times. This chain uses TRBV27 with TRBJ1-1, with a weak D call TRBD1 (6 bases). Trimming left V 4 bases short and J 6 bases short, with 15 bases between. Germline assignment: CDR1 MNHEY and CDR2 SMNVEV (reference sequence). The CDR3 runs to 14 residues. The CDR3 reads CASSYYRVGAEAFF. CDR3 in DNA: TGTGCCAGCAGTTACTACAGGGTTGGCGCTGAAGCTTTCTTT.

This clone appeared a few times. V gene TRBV25-1 combines with J gene TRBJ2-7, with 16 bases fitting TRBD2. The V segment lost 6 bases and the J segment 3 bases; nucleotides outside the gene matches: 11. The CDR3 sequence is 18 residues long. Germline CDR1 is MGHDK and CDR2 is SYGVNS. The CDR3 DNA follows: TGTGCCAGCAGCGATCCCGGGACTAGCGGGGGGGGTGTCTACGAGCAGTACTTC. Its translation is CASSDPGTSGGGVYEQYF.

This clone came up a few times. The chain combines TRBV7-9 with TRBJ2-7; 8 bases align to TRBD2. The CDR3 has 17 amino acids. Trimming at V came to 4 bases and at J to 5 bases, leaving 16 bases not matched to a gene. Germline CDR1 SEHNR, CDR2 FQNEAQ (reference sequence). The CDR3 sequence is CASSSDRGLAKVNEQYF. In nucleotides, the CDR3 is TGTGCCAGCAGCTCGGACAGAGGACTAGCCAAGGTTAACGAGCAGTACTTC.

The chain links TRBV18 to TRBJ2-5, with a weak D call TRBD2 (5 bases). Germline V gene data show CDR1 as KGHSH and CDR2 as LQKENI. The CDR3 sequence is 13 residues long. V was shortened by 2 bases and J by 2 bases, with 6 bases between the two germline ends. CDR3 amino acids: CASSPEGQETQYF. The CDR3 DNA sequence: TGTGCCAGCTCACCAGAGGGACAAGAGACCCAGTACTTC.

V is TRBV11-2 and J is TRBJ2-5; no clear D. This CDR3 region has 15 residues. Looked up from germline, CDR1 is SGHAT and CDR2 is FQNNGV. The ends were cut back, 5 bases at V and 4 bases at J, with 17 bases in the middle. CDR3 amino acids: CASSDPSGWGETQYF. In nucleotides, the CDR3 is TGTGCCAGCAGCGACCCCAGTGGATGGGGAGAGACCCAGTACTTC.

This clone was counted a few times. The chain recombines TRBV18 with TRBJ2-2; D gene unclear. Germline loops: CDR1 KGHSH, CDR2 LQKENI. This CDR3 has 12 amino acids. V was pared by 5 bases and J by 3 bases, with 4 bases between. CDR3 sequence (DNA): TGTGCCAGCTCAGGGGACACCGGGGAGCTGTTTTTT. As protein: CASSGDTGELFF.

A word on this clone: At one end, the junction sequence differs from germline, possibly due to a read error. This chain uses TRBV20-1 with TRBJ1-4; D gene unclear. Per germline, CDR1 DFQATT and CDR2 SNEGSKA (reference sequence). This CDR3 region has 11 residues. CDR3 amino acids: CSARSAKALTF. The CDR3 bases are TGCAGTGCTAGGTCTGCAAAAGCTTTAACCTTT.

The count of this clone is one. The chain links TRBV27 to TRBJ2-1, with 10 bases identical to TRBD2. V lost 8 bases, J lost 2 bases, and 9 bases stayed unmatched. The CDR3 consists of 16 residues. Germline lookup yields CDR1 MNHEY and CDR2 SMNVEV (reference sequence). The CDR3 loop reads CASCMRSGGAYNEQFF. The CDR3 nucleotides are TGTGCCAGCTGTATGAGAAGCGGGGGGGCCTACAATGAGCAGTTCTTC.

V usage is TRBV7-2 and J usage is TRBJ2-5; TRBD1 agrees at 9 bases. The CDR3 consists of 15 residues. CDR1 and CDR2 (germline): SGHTA, FQGNSA. V lost 3 bases to trimming and J lost 5 bases; unmatched junction nucleotides: 7. For the CDR3, the DNA is TGTGCCAGCAGCTTTGCCGGGACAGGGTTCGAGACCCAGTACTTC. Translation gives CASSFAGTGFETQYF. Supplemented by reference TRBV7-2 and TRBJ2-5, the full variable domain reads GAGVSQSPSNKVTEKGKDVELRCDPISGHTALYWYRQSLGQGLEFLIYFQGNSAPDKSGLPSDRFSAERTGGSVSTLTIQRTQQEDSAVYLCASSFAGTGFETQYFGPGTRLLVL.

The gene calls are TRBV19 and TRBJ1-2; D not resolved. The CDR3 is 11 amino acids. Germline assignment: CDR1 LNHDA and CDR2 SQIVND (reference sequence). V lost 5 bases, J lost 2 bases, and 3 bases lay in between. The CDR3 protein is CASSRNYGYTF. CDR3 coding DNA: TGTGCCAGTAGTCGCAACTATGGCTACACCTTC. Supplemented by reference TRBV19 and TRBJ1-2, the full variable domain reads DGGITQSPKYLFRKEGQNVTLSCEQNLNHDAMYWYRQDPGQGLRLIYYSQIVNDFQKGDIAEGYSVSREKKESFPLTVTSAQKNPTAFYLCASSRNYGYTFGSGTRLTVV.

Written as DNA, the CDR3 is TGCAGTGCTAGAGCGGACGGAGAAGCTTTCTTT. Translated, it gives CSARADGEAFF. The gene calls are TRBV20-1 and TRBJ1-1, with D unclear. This CDR3 contains 11 residues. Looked up from germline, CDR1 is DFQATT and CDR2 is SNEGSKA (reference sequence). V lost 1 base and J lost 8, with 8 bases in between.

The chain is built from TRBV2 and TRBJ2-5; no clear D gene. CDR1 SNHLY and CDR2 FYNNEI come from the germline V gene. The ends were cut back, 4 bases at V and 5 bases at J, with 5 bases in the middle. The CDR3 is 11 amino acids. The CDR3: CASSAPETQYF. CDR3 coding DNA: TGTGCCAGCAGTGCGCCGGAGACCCAGTACTTC.

This clone was seen many times. V and J are TRBV7-9 and TRBJ2-5; D may be TRBD2 (6 bases). Germline V CDR1 and CDR2: SEHNR, FQNEAQ (reference sequence). The CDR3 runs 14 residues. Trimming removed 8 bases from V and 1 base from J, with 14 bases in between. This CDR3 is CASFGRSGQETQYF. The CDR3 coding sequence is TGTGCCAGCTTCGGTCGTAGCGGCCAAGAGACCCAGTACTTC.